This note documents a single T cell receptor beta chain sequence. The data are from a study of T cell responses to AZD1222 COVID-19 vaccine. Using immunoSEQ multiplex PCR, the repertoire was profiled, and TCRdb retains in-frame clones only, with some absent. Of around 160,000 clones listed, about nine tenths were seen once; the top ten hold 5.1%. This receptor was identified in an adult in good health. The sample in question was peripheral blood, obtained on day 0 of AZD1222 vaccination.

CDR3 nucleotide sequence: TGTGCCAGTAGCGGGACAGGGTACGAAAAACTGTTTTTT. Its translation: CASSGTGYEKLFF. The chain couples TRBV19 to TRBJ1-4; 9 nucleotides line up with TRBD1. The ends lost 6 bases at V and 8 bases at J; junction bases unmatched: 4. The CDR3 is made up of 13 amino acids. CDR1 is LNHDA and CDR2 is SQIVND in the germline V gene (reference sequence).